Each of the 24 T cell receptor beta chains below was sequenced from the same sample in a study of CD8 T cells in ankylosing spondylitis. Study conclusions and caveats: One TCR beta motif, made up of roughly 8 highly homologous variants, appeared characteristic of ankylosing spondylitis blood.

Antigens for these TCRs are unknown. TCRdb reprocessed the 5' RACE reads via MiXCR and lists one record per CDR3 protein. The sample holds roughly 490,000 distinct CDR3 sequences, 5.3% seen once. The sequenced material came from blood, either unsorted or a sorted T cell fraction (not recorded which). The source of these receptors is a male donor with ankylosing spondylitis.

This clonotype was observed at least ten times. The chain couples TRBV5-6 to TRBJ1-1, with D possibly TRBD1 on 5 matching bases. This CDR3 region has 12 residues. Between the trimmed V and J ends, which lost 2 bases and 8 bases, there was a span of 10 bases. CDR1 and CDR2 from the germline V gene are SGHDT and YYEEEE. The chain's CDR3 is CASSFSGDEAFF. DNA of the CDR3: TGTGCCAGCAGCTTCTCCGGGGACGAAGCTTTCTTT.

Ten or more counts support this clonotype. The chain links TRBV28 to TRBJ2-1; D perhaps matches TRBD2 (5 bases). CDR3 size: 16 residues. CDR1 MDHEN and CDR2 SYDVKM come from the germline V gene. The V end was cut by 3 bases, the J end by 0 bases, with 12 bases between. Here the CDR3 DNA reads TGTGCCAGCAGTTTTTCGTACGGGGACTCCTACAATGAGCAGTTCTTC. Amino acids: CASSFSYGDSYNEQFF.

This clonotype was recorded many times. The gene calls are TRBV2 and TRBJ1-2; no reliable D call. Trimming took off 8 bases at V and 4 bases at J, with 17 bases between the two ends. The CDR3 is 14 amino acids. Germline CDR1 and CDR2: SNHLY and FYNNEI. The CDR3 loop reads CASLGGATIYGYTF. CDR3 bases: TGTGCCAGCTTGGGAGGAGCGACCATCTATGGCTACACCTTC.

This clonotype has only a few counts. The chain carries TRBV18 and TRBJ2-4; D not resolved. Germline CDR1 KGHSH, CDR2 LQKENI. This CDR3 has 17 residues. V lost 3 bases to trimming and J lost 0 bases, with 15 bases between them. CDR3 in amino acids: CASSPQAGRLAKNIQYF. CDR3 in DNA: TGTGCCAGCTCACCGCAGGCAGGCAGACTAGCCAAAAACATTCAGTACTTC.

Concerning this clonotype: This may arise from a read error, as a much more abundant clone is one base away. The J gene is TRBJ1-1, the V gene TRBV28; D is unclear. This CDR3 has 15 amino acids. V was clipped by 2 bases and J by 0 bases, with 10 bases between them. Germline V gives CDR1 MDHEN, CDR2 SYDVKM. CDR3 in amino acids: CASSLPNNMNTEAFF. The CDR3 DNA reads as TGTGCCAGCAGTTTACCTAATAACATGAACACTGAAGCTTTCTTT.

This clonotype has at least ten counts. The chain joins TRBV4-3 to TRBJ2-1; 11 nucleotides line up with TRBD2. This CDR3 is 16 amino acids long. Germline V gene lookup returns CDR1 LGHNA and CDR2 YSLEER. With 0 bases clipped from V and 2 bases from J, the junction kept 0 bases outside the gene matches. The CDR3 sequence is CASSQEGLAAYNEQFF. CDR3 coding DNA: TGCGCCAGCAGCCAAGAGGGACTAGCGGCCTACAATGAGCAGTTCTTC.

In this sample, this clonotype turned up many times. In DNA, the CDR3 is TGCGCCAGCAGCCAACGCCTCCCGGGGGCAGGTGGCACCGGGGAGCTGTTTTTT. Its translation is CASSQRLPGAGGTGELFF. The chain uses TRBV4-3 and TRBJ2-2; D might be TRBD1 or TRBD2, each matching 6 bases. V dropped 2 bases and J dropped 4 bases, with 20 bases sitting between them. The CDR3 loop spans 18 amino acids. Germline loops: CDR1 LGHNA, CDR2 YSLEER.

This clonotype has a count of ten or more. The chain combines TRBV20-1 with TRBJ2-3; 7 nucleotides match TRBD2. CDR1 and CDR2 (germline): DFQATT, SNEGSKA (reference sequence). CDR3 length equals 19 residues. The J segment lost 2 bases and the V segment lost 6 bases, leaving 23 bases of the junction unmatched. CDR3: CSAEPREAHQHTHTDTQYF. The DNA of the CDR3 is TGCAGTGCGGAACCCCGGGAGGCCCACCAACACACACACACAGATACGCAGTATTTT.

At least ten counts were recorded for this clonotype. V gene TRBV10-3 combines with J gene TRBJ2-3; tentatively, D is TRBD1 or TRBD2 (5 bases each). The CDR3 has 13 amino acids. The germline V gene encodes CDR1 ENHRY and CDR2 SYGVKD. V lost 8 bases to trimming and J lost 6 bases, with 15 bases between them. Written as DNA, the CDR3 is TGTGCCATCTGGGACCACACAGAGGATACGCAGTATTTT. Translation: CAIWDHTEDTQYF.

The V and J genes are TRBV27 and TRBJ2-7; D gene uncertain. Trimming cost V 6 bases and J 5 bases, with 17 bases left between them. This CDR3 is built from 14 residues. Germline CDR1 is MNHEY and CDR2 is SMNVEV (reference sequence). CDR3 sequence reads: CASSRWGYGNEQYF. CDR3 bases: TGTGCCAGCAGCCGGTGGGGTTATGGGAACGAGCAGTACTTC.

The table lists this clonotype with many counts. This CDR3 reads CASSFLGPEYNEQFF. In nucleotides, the CDR3 is TGTGCCAGCAGCTTCCTGGGACCAGAGTACAATGAGCAGTTCTTC. This rearrangement joins TRBV7-9 to TRBJ2-1; either TRBD1 or TRBD2 may fit D (5 bases each). Per germline, CDR1 SEHNR and CDR2 FQNEAQ (reference sequence). The V and J ends lost 3 bases and 4 bases respectively, with 13 bases between them. The CDR3 loop spans 15 amino acids.

This clonotype showed up many times. The chain links TRBV4-2 to TRBJ1-2, with D perhaps TRBD1 (5 bases). With 4 bases removed from V and 3 bases from J, the gap between germline ends came to 15 bases. The CDR3 length is 15 residues. Germline V gene sequence: CDR1 LGHNA, CDR2 YNFKEQ. CDR3 nucleotide sequence: TGTGCCAGCAGCCCCCAGGGACGTCCCGACTATGGCTACACCTTC. Its protein is CASSPQGRPDYGYTF.

This clonotype was detected many times. CDR3 in DNA: TGCGCCAGCAGTGAGTCCATCACCGTGGACACTGAAGCTTTCTTT. Encoded protein: CASSESITVDTEAFF. The chain combines TRBV10-1 with TRBJ1-1, with D hard to call. CDR3 length equals 15 residues. Germline CDR1 and CDR2: WNHNN and SYGVQD (reference sequence). The V and J ends lost 0 bases and 3 bases respectively, with 11 bases between them.

This clonotype occurred many times. V gene TRBV27 combines with J gene TRBJ2-3; D not resolved. The germline V gene encodes CDR1 MNHEY and CDR2 SMNVEV (reference sequence). This CDR3 is built from 13 residues. The V gene lost 6 bases and the J gene lost 4 bases, with 11 bases spanning the gap. The CDR3 DNA follows: TGTGCCAGCAGCCTAGTTTTATCAGATACGCAGTATTTT. Its translation is CASSLVLSDTQYF.

This clonotype was detected many times. The chain has TRBV20-1 and TRBJ2-6; 9 nucleotides align to TRBD1. The J segment lost 2 bases and the V segment lost 5 bases, leaving 10 bases of the junction unmatched. The CDR3 runs 17 residues. Germline V gene lookup returns CDR1 DFQATT and CDR2 SNEGSKA (reference sequence). CDR3 in DNA: TGCAGTGCTCCTCCGGGACAGGGATTCACTGGGGCCAACGTCCTGACTTTC. It is translated as CSAPPGQGFTGANVLTF.

This clonotype was detected ten times or more. The chain uses TRBV4-1 and TRBJ1-1, with a tentative D call TRBD1 (6 bases). The CDR3 has 14 residues. Germline lookup yields CDR1 MGHRA and CDR2 YSYEKL. The V end was cut by 3 bases, the J end by 5 bases, with 13 bases between. The CDR3 sequence: CASSHTGRWTEAFF. DNA of the CDR3: TGCGCCAGCAGCCACACAGGGAGGTGGACTGAAGCTTTCTTT.

This clonotype has a count of ten or more. The junction departs from germline at one end; a sequencing error may be responsible. The rearrangement uses TRBV18 and TRBJ2-1, with D perhaps being TRBD1 or TRBD2 (5 bases each). The CDR3 spans 9 residues. CDR1 and CDR2 (germline): KGHSH, LQKENI. The CDR3 sequence: CASSPTGPF. The DNA for the CDR3 is TGTGCCAGCTCACCGACGGGACCCTTC.

Many counts were recorded for this clonotype. J is TRBJ1-5 and V is TRBV7-6, with TRBD1 matching 7 bases. V was clipped by 8 bases and J by 6 bases; unmatched bases: 13. The germline CDR1 and CDR2 sequences are SGHVS and FNYEAQ. The CDR3 has 15 amino acids. The CDR3 loop reads CASSREGGFGQPQHF. CDR3 nucleotides: TGTGCCAGCTCAAGGGAAGGGGGCTTTGGTCAGCCCCAGCATTTT.

There are many counts of this clonotype. The genes are TRBV9 and TRBJ2-6, with TRBD1 matching 8 bases. The ends lost 4 bases at V and 0 bases at J; junction bases unmatched: 9. Germline CDR1 reads SGDLS; CDR2 reads YYNGEE. The CDR3 is 18 residues long. CDR3 nucleotide sequence: TGTGCCAGCAGCACTCCCGGGACAGGAAGCTCTGGGGCCAACGTCCTGACTTTC. This translates into CASSTPGTGSSGANVLTF. Full variable domain (remainder filled in from reference TRBV9 and TRBJ2-6): DSGVTQTPKHLITATGQRVTLRCSPRSGDLSVYWYQQSLDQGLQFLIQYYNGEERAKGNILERFSAQQFPDLHSELNLSSLELGDSALYFCASSTPGTGSSGANVLTFGAGSRLTVL.

This clonotype turned up a few times. The V call is TRBV20-1, the J call TRBJ2-1; TRBD2 aligns across 7 bases. Unmatched junction bases numbered 9, after V lost 5 bases and J lost 8 bases. The CDR3 runs to 13 residues. Germline V gene data show CDR1 as DFQATT and CDR2 as SNEGSKA (reference sequence). CDR3 in DNA: TGCAGTGCTGTGGGGTCTCGGGGGGATGAGCAGTTCTTC. Translation gives CSAVGSRGDEQFF.

This clonotype was picked up many times. The chain recombines TRBV20-1 with TRBJ1-5, with TRBD1 matching over 9 bases. CDR3 length equals 13 residues. Per the germline V gene, CDR1 is DFQATT and CDR2 is SNEGSKA (reference sequence). The V gene end was trimmed by 6 bases and the J gene end by 2 bases; junction bases not matched to a gene: 2. The CDR3 DNA sequence: TGCAGTGCCCGGACAGGGGGCAATCAGCCCCAGCATTTT. Protein product: CSARTGGNQPQHF.

The chain links TRBV19 to TRBJ1-4, with D possibly TRBD1 on 5 matching bases. The CDR3 spans 15 residues. The V and J ends lost 6 bases and 8 bases respectively, with 19 bases between them. Germline assignment: CDR1 LNHDA and CDR2 SQIVND (reference sequence). CDR3 residues: CASSPGNQGGEKLFF. The CDR3 DNA is TGTGCCAGTAGCCCAGGGAACCAAGGAGGGGAAAAACTGTTTTTT.

The table lists this clonotype with many counts. The CDR3 DNA follows: TGCAGCGTTGAAACAGGGGGCGGAGAGACCCAGTACTTC. Encoded protein: CSVETGGGETQYF. The chain carries TRBV29-1 and TRBJ2-5; TRBD1 matches at 9 bases. This CDR3 contains 13 residues. CDR1 SQVTM and CDR2 ANQGSEA come from the germline V gene. The V and J ends lost 2 bases and 4 bases, in that order; junction bases with no gene match: 2.

The sample holds many counts of this clonotype. V gene TRBV4-3 combines with J gene TRBJ2-3, with D perhaps TRBD1 (6 bases). The CDR3 consists of 13 residues. V was trimmed by 0 bases and J by 6 bases, leaving 7 bases between them. The germline V gene has CDR1 LGHNA and CDR2 YSLEER. CDR3 amino acids: CASSQDQGDTQYF. CDR3 nucleotide sequence: TGCGCCAGCAGCCAAGATCAGGGGGATACGCAGTATTTT.